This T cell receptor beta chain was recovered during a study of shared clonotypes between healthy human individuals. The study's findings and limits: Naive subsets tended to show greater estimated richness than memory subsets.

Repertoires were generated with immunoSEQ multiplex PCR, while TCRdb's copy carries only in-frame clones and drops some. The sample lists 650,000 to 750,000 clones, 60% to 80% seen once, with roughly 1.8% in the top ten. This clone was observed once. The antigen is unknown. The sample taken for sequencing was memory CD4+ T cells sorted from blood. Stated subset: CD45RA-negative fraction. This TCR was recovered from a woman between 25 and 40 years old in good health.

DNA for the CDR3: TGTGCCAGCAGCCCCCGGAAGGCGATGGACATTCAGTACTTC. Translating it yields CASSPRKAMDIQYF. The chain couples TRBV9 to TRBJ2-4, with no clear D. Germline V gives CDR1 SGDLS, CDR2 YYNGEE. This CDR3 is built from 14 residues. The ends were cut back, 4 bases at V and 8 bases at J, with 16 bases in the middle. Full variable domain (missing parts from reference TRBV9 and TRBJ2-4): DSGVTQTPKHLITATGQRVTLRCSPRSGDLSVYWYQQSLDQGLQFLIQYYNGEERAKGNILERFSAQQFPDLHSELNLSSLELGDSALYFCASSPRKAMDIQYFGAGTRLSVL.